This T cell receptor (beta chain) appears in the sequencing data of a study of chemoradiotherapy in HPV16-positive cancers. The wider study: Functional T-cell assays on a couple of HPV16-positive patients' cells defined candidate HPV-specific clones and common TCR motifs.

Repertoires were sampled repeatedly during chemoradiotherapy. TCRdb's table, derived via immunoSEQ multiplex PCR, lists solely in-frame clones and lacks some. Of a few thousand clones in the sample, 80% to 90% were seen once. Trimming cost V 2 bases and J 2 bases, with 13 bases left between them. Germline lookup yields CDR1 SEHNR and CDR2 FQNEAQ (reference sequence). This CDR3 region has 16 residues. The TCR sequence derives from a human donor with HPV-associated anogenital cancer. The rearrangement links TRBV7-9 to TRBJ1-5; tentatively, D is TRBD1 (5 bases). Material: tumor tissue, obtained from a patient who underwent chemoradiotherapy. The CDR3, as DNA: TGTGCCAGCAGCTTATCTGTGCAGGGTGGCAATCAGCCCCAGCATTTT. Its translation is CASSLSVQGGNQPQHF.